These T cell receptor beta chains were read from a single sample in a study of Graves' ophthalmopathy and Graves' hyperthyroidism. TCRdb called the multiplex PCR reads again in MiXCR, with one record for every CDR3 protein. The sample records 350,000 to 450,000 distinct CDR3 sequences, 15% to 20% being singletons. The sample comprised peripheral blood. Every receptor here comes from a woman younger than 35 with Graves' ophthalmopathy. Both conserved end residues are part of each CDR3. Fields, in order: J gene, V gene, clone size, D gene, CDR3 protein, CDR3 DNA. The D gene is left open where the match is weak. The size entry is marked missing in some rows and otherwise reads once, few, many or a size class.

>TRBJ1-1|TRBV10-3|many|.
CAISESKGVITEAFF
TGTGCCATCAGTGAGTCGAAAGGGGTAATCACTGAAGCTTTCTTT
>TRBJ1-1|TRBV12-3/TRBV12-4|many|TRBD1
CASRFRTGDTEAFF
TGTGCCAGCAGGTTCCGGACAGGGGACACTGAAGCTTTCTTT
>TRBJ2-7|TRBV7-9|many|TRBD1
CASSLIPGQEYF
TGTGCCAGCAGCCTCATACCGGGACAGGAGTACTTC
>TRBJ1-2|TRBV7-8|.|TRBD1
CASSLGQGASGNYGYTF
TGTGCCAGCAGCTTGGGACAGGGGGCAAGTGGGAACTATGGCTACACCTTC
>TRBJ2-7|TRBV12-3/TRBV12-4|many|.
CASSLRQGIHEQYF
TGTGCCAGCAGTTTGAGGCAGGGTATCCACGAGCAGTACTTC
>TRBJ2-5|TRBV29-1|many|.
CSVGQQETQYF
TGCAGCGTCGGGCAGCAAGAGACCCAGTACTTC
>TRBJ2-7|TRBV7-2|many|TRBD1
CASSFRQGAYEQYF
TGTGCCAGCAGCTTTCGACAGGGGGCCTACGAGCAGTACTTC
>TRBJ2-5|TRBV7-2|many|.
CASSLASGTKGETQYF
TGTGCCAGCAGCTTAGCCTCCGGGACCAAGGGAGAGACCCAGTACTTC
>TRBJ2-5|TRBV20-1|.|TRBD1
CSARERDREFQETQYF
TGCAGTGCTAGAGAACGGGACAGGGAGTTTCAGGAGACCCAGTACTTC
>TRBJ1-1|TRBV12-5|many|TRBD1
CASGEGARAFF
TGTGCTAGTGGGGAGGGGGCAAGAGCTTTCTTT
>TRBJ2-7|TRBV27|.|.
CASSFSADSYEQYF
TGTGCCAGCAGTTTCTCGGCGGATTCCTACGAGCAGTACTTC
>TRBJ2-5|TRBV7-2|many|.
CASSLITETQYF
TGTGCCAGCAGCTTAATAACGGAGACCCAGTACTTC